The T cell receptor beta chain under discussion was sequenced for a study of immune characteristics of hereditary and idiopathic chronic pancreatitis. The pancreas tissue came from patients undergoing total pancreatectomy with islet autotransplantation. Bulk pancreas tissue, not sorted T cells, supplied the genomic DNA for TCR beta sequencing. Of note for this clone: Its target is unknown.

Broader study findings: Versus controls, both chronic pancreatitis groups showed increased diversity and reduced clonality. Vbeta-Jbeta usage, including TRBV10, TRBV19, TRBV23 and TRBV5, differed by pancreatitis type. Samples were taken only at TPIAT; differing disease duration may matter.

Some clones are missing from TCRdb's copy, which holds only in-frame ones; the method was immunoSEQ multiplex PCR. This sample has just under 6,000 clones; 73% occur once, and the top ten carry under 7.5%. CDR3 length: 15 residues. V was clipped by 5 bases and J by 5 bases; unmatched bases: 5. From germline, CDR1 is MDHEN and CDR2 SYDVKM. The receptor was derived from a human donor with chronic pancreatitis. The specimen was pancreas tissue with hereditary chronic pancreatitis. The V call is TRBV28, the J call TRBJ1-4, with 10 bases fitting TRBD1. The CDR3 DNA reads as TGTGCCAGCAGTCGTCGGACAGGGGGAAATGAAAAACTGTTTTTT. It codes for CASSRRTGGNEKLFF.